This T cell receptor beta chain was found in a study of T cell changes during pregnancy in multiple sclerosis. CDR3 length equals 16 residues. V lost 6 bases and J lost 6, with 22 bases in between. The germline CDR1 and CDR2 sequences are SEHNR and FQNEAQ (reference sequence). Clones were sequenced by immunoSEQ multiplex PCR, and TCRdb holds only the in-frame ones, with some missing. The profile shows more than 35,000 clones, more than 75% of them singletons. This clonotype was sampled from a female donor in good health, enrolled as a control in a pregnancy study. The source was CD8+ T cells from peripheral blood mononuclear cells, collected after pregnancy. The rearrangement links TRBV7-9 to TRBJ2-3; D is possibly TRBD1 (6 bases). DNA of the CDR3: TGTGCCAGCAGAGGGACACATGCCATGGGCTGGGATACGCAGTATTTT. It yields the protein CASRGTHAMGWDTQYF.